This TCR beta chain was captured by sequencing in a study of blood T cell repertoires in COVID-19. Study as a whole: Some COVID-19 samples were acute and others convalescent; all came from the United States, Italy and Spain. The cDNA or gDNA used as material had been derived from T cells, B-cell-depleted T cells, or PBMCs.

Participant ages covered about 18 to 89 years across approximately 25 US areas. V was trimmed by 3 bases and J by 0 bases, leaving 13 bases between them. CDR1 SGHNT and CDR2 YYREEE come from the germline V gene (reference sequence). This CDR3 contains 16 residues. TCRdb's table, derived via immunoSEQ multiplex PCR, lists solely in-frame clones and lacks some. Of under 200,000 clones listed, less than 90% were seen once; the top ten hold 3.5% to 5%. What was sequenced was PBMCs or T cells enriched from blood (not recorded which). The origin of this receptor is a woman between 45 and 65 years old who had recovered from COVID-19. The chain is built from TRBV5-4 and TRBJ2-1; TRBD1 might be the D (6 bases). CDR3 in amino acids: CASSWGPSYSYNEQFF. DNA for the CDR3: TGTGCCAGCAGCTGGGGGCCATCCTACTCCTACAATGAGCAGTTCTTC.